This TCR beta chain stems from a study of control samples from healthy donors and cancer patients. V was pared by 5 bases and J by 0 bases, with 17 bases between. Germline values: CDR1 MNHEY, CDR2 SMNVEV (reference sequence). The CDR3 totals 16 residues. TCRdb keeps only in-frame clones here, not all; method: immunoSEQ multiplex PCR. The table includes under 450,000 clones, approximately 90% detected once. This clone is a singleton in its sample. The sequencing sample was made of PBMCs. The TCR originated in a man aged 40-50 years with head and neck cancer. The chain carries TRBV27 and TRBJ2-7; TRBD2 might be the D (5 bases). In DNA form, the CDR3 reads TGTGCCAGCAGTCCAGACTCGAGCGGATTCTCCTACGAGCAGTACTTC. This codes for CASSPDSSGFSYEQYF.